This TCR beta chain appears in the sequencing data of a study of T cells in localized non-small cell lung cancer. Concerning this clone: Its cognate antigen is unknown.

Some clones are missing from TCRdb's copy, which holds only in-frame ones; the method was immunoSEQ multiplex PCR. The sample has 45,000 to 65,000 clones, roughly 80% seen once. This CDR3 is 13 amino acids long. CDR1 and CDR2 from the germline V gene are GTSNPN and SVGIG (reference sequence). The V end lost 0 bases, the J end lost 4 bases, and 7 bases lay between the germline ends. Study-wide points: Patients showing higher blood T cell density tended to see longer overall survival. Clonality peaked in uninvolved adjacent lung rather than tumor. Within adjacent lung there appeared a median approximately 62 of the top 100 tumor clones. Since sequencing was restricted to only one region of the tumor, intratumor heterogeneity remains a possibility.

The rearrangement links TRBV30 to TRBJ1-5, with TRBD1 as a possible D gene (5 bases). The starting material was PBMCs, obtained before any cancer treatment. The sequence was collected from a woman aged 35 to 70 with stage II lung adenocarcinoma. DNA for the CDR3: TGTGCCTGGAGTGTTAAGGGGAATCAGCCCCAGCATTTT. Its translation: CAWSVKGNQPQHF.